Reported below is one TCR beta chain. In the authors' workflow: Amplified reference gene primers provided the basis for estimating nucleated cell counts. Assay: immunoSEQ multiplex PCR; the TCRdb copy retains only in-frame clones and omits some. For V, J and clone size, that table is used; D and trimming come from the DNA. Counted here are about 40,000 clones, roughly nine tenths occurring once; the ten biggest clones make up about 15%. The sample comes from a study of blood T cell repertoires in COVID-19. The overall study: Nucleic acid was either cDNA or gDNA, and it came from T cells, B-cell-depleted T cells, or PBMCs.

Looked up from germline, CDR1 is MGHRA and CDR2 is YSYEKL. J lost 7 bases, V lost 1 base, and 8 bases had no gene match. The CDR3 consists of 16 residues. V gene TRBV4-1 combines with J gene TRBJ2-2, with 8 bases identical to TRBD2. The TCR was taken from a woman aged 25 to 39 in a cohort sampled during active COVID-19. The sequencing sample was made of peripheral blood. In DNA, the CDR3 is TGCGCCAGCAGCCAAGCGACGGGAGGGTCGAGCGGGGAGCTGTTTTTT. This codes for CASSQATGGSSGELFF.